This is a list of T cell receptor beta chains from one sample in a study of blood T cell repertoires in COVID-19. The protocol was immunoSEQ multiplex PCR, while the TCRdb copy is restricted to in-frame clones and leaves out a portion. Of approximately 69,000 clones in the sample, over 70% are singletons; the top ten hold approximately 15%. Sequenced input: peripheral blood. These TCRs come from a man in his fifties or sixties with acute or convalescent COVID-19. Each CDR3 is given with its conserved first and last residue. Fields, in order: CDR3 DNA, CDR3 protein, clone size, V gene, J gene, D gene. A D gene is named only where the DNA matches it firmly. Size is stated for part of the rows, as once, few or many counts, or as a class when the clone is expanded.

TGTGCCAGCAGTGACACTAGCGGGAGTAATACGCAGTATTTT	CASSDTSGSNTQYF	.	TRBV6-4	TRBJ2-3	TRBD2
TGTGCCAGCTCTCAGGCCAAAGAGACCCAGTACTTC	CASSQAKETQYF	.	TRBV12-3/TRBV12-4	TRBJ2-5	.
TGTGCCAGCAGGCAGACTAGTTCAGGGACCCAGTACTTC	CASRQTSSGTQYF	.	TRBV14	TRBJ2-5	.
TGTGCTAGCAGCTATCGACAGGGTGTCGGAAACACCATATATTTT	CASSYRQGVGNTIYF	.	TRBV7-7	TRBJ1-3	TRBD1
TGTGCCAGCAGCCCTCGGACGGGGGGCAATCAGCCCCAGCATTTT	CASSPRTGGNQPQHF	.	TRBV3-1/TRBV3-2	TRBJ1-5	.
TGCGCCAGCAGCTTGGCCAGGGAGGGCGGGGAGCTGTTTTTT	CASSLAREGGELFF	.	TRBV5-1	TRBJ2-2	TRBD2
TGCAGCGTTGAAGATCCGGGGGGTGCAATGAGGGATGGCTACACCTTC	CSVEDPGGAMRDGYTF	.	TRBV29-1	TRBJ1-2	.
TGTGCCAGCAGCCAGGACACCTCCTACGAGCAGTACTTC	CASSQDTSYEQYF	.	TRBV7-3	TRBJ2-7	.
TGCGCCAGCAGCTTGTGGGGCGTCGATGGCTACACCTTC	CASSLWGVDGYTF	.	TRBV5-1	TRBJ1-2	.
TGTGCCAGTAGTCCAACTGAGAACACTGAAGCTTTCTTT	CASSPTENTEAFF	.	TRBV19	TRBJ1-1	.
TGTGCCAGCAGCTTAAACACAGGGTTAGCTAACTATGGCTACACCTTC	CASSLNTGLANYGYTF	few	TRBV5-8	TRBJ1-2	.
TGTGCCAGTAGTATAAGGCAGGCGGGGGATTTCAATCAGCCCCAGCATTTT	CASSIRQAGDFNQPQHF	.	TRBV19	TRBJ1-5	.
TGTGCCAGCAGCGCAGCCGCTCCAGGGGGCAGATTGACACCCCTCCACTTT	CASSAAAPGGRLTPLHF	.	TRBV9	TRBJ1-6	TRBD1
TGTGCCTGGAGCGGACAGGGTTCCTACGAGCAGTACTTC	CAWSGQGSYEQYF	.	TRBV30	TRBJ2-7	TRBD1
TGTGCCAGCAGCCCCACGCGGGGGGCCAGCTATGGCTACACCTTC	CASSPTRGASYGYTF	once	TRBV7-3	TRBJ1-2	.
TGTGCCAGCTCACCGGGTCAGGGCTGGAATCAGCCCCAGCATTTT	CASSPGQGWNQPQHF	.	TRBV18	TRBJ1-5	.
TGTGCCAGCAGCTTCGGCGGATACTACGAGCAGTACTTC	CASSFGGYYEQYF	few	TRBV5-6	TRBJ2-7	.
TGTGCCAGCAGTCCAACAGGGGCCTATGGCTACACCTTC	CASSPTGAYGYTF	.	TRBV7-9	TRBJ1-2	TRBD1
TGTGCCAGCAGTCGGGGGACAGGGAATTCACCCCTCCACTTT	CASSRGTGNSPLHF	medium-sized	TRBV6-5	TRBJ1-6	TRBD1
TGTGCCAGCAGCGGCGCTTTCGGGTCGAGAGGGCAAGAGACCCAGTACTTC	CASSGAFGSRGQETQYF	once	TRBV9	TRBJ2-5	.
TGCGCCAGCCGGAGCACAGGCTTCACTGAAGCTTTCTTT	CASRSTGFTEAFF	.	TRBV10-1	TRBJ1-1	.
TGTGCCAGCAGCCTCCGGACAGGCAATAATTCACCCCTCCACTTT	CASSLRTGNNSPLHF	.	TRBV7-2	TRBJ1-6	TRBD1
TGTGCCAGCAGCTTGCGAGGGGTGGGAGGTGAGACCCAGTACTTC	CASSLRGVGGETQYF	many	TRBV5-4	TRBJ2-5	.
TGTGCCACCAGCAGAGATGCAGGGTCGTACACCTACGAGCAGTACTTC	CATSRDAGSYTYEQYF	.	TRBV15	TRBJ2-7	.
TGTGCCAGCAGCCGGGACAGGGGACCCTACGAGCAGTACTTC	CASSRDRGPYEQYF	.	TRBV7-2	TRBJ2-7	TRBD1
TGTGCCACCAGTGATAGACCCGACAGACCCAAGCAGTTCTTC	CATSDRPDRPKQFF	.	TRBV24-1	TRBJ2-1	.
TGTGCCAGCAGCCCCGACCTACAGACCACTGAAGCTTTCTTT	CASSPDLQTTEAFF	.	TRBV3-1/TRBV3-2	TRBJ1-1	.